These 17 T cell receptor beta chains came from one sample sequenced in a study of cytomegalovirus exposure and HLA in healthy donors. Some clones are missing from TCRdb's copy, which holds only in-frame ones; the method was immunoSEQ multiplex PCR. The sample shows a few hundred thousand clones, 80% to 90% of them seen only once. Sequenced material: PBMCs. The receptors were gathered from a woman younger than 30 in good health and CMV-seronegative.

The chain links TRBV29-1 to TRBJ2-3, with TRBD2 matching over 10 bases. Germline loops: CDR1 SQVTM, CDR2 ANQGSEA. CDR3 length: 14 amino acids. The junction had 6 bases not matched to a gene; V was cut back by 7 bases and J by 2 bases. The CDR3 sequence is CSGAGLADTDTQYF. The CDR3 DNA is TGCAGCGGGGCCGGACTAGCGGACACAGATACGCAGTATTTT.

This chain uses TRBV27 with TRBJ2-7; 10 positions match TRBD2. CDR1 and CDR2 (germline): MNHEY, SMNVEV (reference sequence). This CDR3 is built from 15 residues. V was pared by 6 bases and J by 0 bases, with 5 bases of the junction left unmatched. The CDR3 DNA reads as TGTGCCAGCAGGAAACTAGCGGGGCCCTCCTACGAGCAGTACTTC. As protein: CASRKLAGPSYEQYF.

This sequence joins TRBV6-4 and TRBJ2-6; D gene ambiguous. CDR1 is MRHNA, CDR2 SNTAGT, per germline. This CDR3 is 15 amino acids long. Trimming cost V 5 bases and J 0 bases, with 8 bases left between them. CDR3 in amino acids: CASSFSVSGANVLTF. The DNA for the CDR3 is TGTGCCAGCAGTTTCTCCGTCTCTGGGGCCAACGTCCTGACTTTC.

CDR3 residues: CASSAPSGSYEQYF. Here the CDR3 DNA reads TGTGCCAGCAGCGCCCCTAGCGGGAGTTACGAGCAGTACTTC. The genes are TRBV9 and TRBJ2-7; TRBD2 aligns across 10 bases. After removal of 3 bases from V and 4 bases from J, the junction contained 4 bases not matched to a gene. The CDR3 has 14 residues. Germline V gene lookup returns CDR1 SGDLS and CDR2 YYNGEE.

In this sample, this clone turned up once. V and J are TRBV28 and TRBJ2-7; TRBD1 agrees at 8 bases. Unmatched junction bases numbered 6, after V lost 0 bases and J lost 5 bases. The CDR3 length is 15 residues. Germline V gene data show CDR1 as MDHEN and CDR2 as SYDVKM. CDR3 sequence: CASSLWAGGANEQYF. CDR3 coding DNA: TGTGCCAGCAGTTTATGGGCAGGGGGCGCTAACGAGCAGTACTTC.

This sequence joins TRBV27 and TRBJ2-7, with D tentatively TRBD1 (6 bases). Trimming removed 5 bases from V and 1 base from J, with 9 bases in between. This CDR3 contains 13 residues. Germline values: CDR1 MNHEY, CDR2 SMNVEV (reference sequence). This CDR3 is CASSHGQSYEQYF. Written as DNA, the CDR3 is TGTGCCAGCAGTCATGGACAGTCCTACGAGCAGTACTTC.

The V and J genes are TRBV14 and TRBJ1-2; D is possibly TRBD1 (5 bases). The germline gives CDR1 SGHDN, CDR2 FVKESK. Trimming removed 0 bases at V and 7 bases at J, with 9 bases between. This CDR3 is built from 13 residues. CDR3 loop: CASSQDRAFGYTF. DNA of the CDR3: TGTGCCAGCAGCCAAGACAGGGCGTTTGGCTACACCTTC.

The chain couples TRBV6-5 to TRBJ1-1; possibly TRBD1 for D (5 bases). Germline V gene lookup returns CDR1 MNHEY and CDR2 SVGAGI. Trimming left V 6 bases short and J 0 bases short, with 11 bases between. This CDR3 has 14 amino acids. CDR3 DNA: TGTGCCAGCAGCCGACAGACATTGAACACTGAAGCTTTCTTT. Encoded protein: CASSRQTLNTEAFF.

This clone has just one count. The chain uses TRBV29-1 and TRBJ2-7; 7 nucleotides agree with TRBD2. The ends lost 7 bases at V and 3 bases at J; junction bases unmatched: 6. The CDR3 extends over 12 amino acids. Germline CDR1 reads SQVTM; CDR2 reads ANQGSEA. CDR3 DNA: TGCAGCGGACTAGCAGCGAACTACGAGCAGTACTTC. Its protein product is CSGLAANYEQYF.

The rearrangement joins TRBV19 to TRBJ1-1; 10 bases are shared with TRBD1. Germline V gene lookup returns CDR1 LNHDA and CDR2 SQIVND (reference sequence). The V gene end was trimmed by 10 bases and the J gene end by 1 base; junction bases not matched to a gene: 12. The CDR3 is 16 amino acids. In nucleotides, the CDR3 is TGTGCCAACTCCGGGACAGGGGCTTCGCGGAACACTGAAGCTTTCTTT. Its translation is CANSGTGASRNTEAFF.

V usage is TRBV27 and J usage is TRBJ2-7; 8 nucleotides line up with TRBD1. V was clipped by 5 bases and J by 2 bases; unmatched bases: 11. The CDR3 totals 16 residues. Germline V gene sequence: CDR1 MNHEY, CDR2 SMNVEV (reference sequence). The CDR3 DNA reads TGTGCCAGCAGTGTCTCTCAGGGGGCAAAGGCCTACGAGCAGTACTTC. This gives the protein CASSVSQGAKAYEQYF.

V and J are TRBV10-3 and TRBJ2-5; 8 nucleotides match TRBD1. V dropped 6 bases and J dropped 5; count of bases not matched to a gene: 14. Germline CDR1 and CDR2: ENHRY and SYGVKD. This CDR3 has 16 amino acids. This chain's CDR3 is CAIRGARQGYTETQYF. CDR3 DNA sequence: TGTGCCATCAGGGGCGCCCGACAGGGGTATACGGAGACCCAGTACTTC.

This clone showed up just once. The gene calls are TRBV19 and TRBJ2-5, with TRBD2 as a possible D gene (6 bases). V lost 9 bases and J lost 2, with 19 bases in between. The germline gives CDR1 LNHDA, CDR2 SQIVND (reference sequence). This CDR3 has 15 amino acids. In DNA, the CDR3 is TGTGCCAGCACAGCGGGCGGCGGTCTTCAAGAGACCCAGTACTTC. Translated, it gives CASTAGGGLQETQYF.

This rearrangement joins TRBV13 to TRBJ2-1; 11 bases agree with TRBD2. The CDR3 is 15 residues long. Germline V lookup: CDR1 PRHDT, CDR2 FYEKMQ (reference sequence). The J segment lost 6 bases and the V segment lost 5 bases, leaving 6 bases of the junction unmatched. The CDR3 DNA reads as TGTGCCAGCAGCGTCACCGGGACTAGCGGCAATGAGCAGTTCTTC. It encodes CASSVTGTSGNEQFF. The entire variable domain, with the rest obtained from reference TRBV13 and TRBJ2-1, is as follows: AAGVIQSPRHLIKEKRETATLKCYPIPRHDTVYWYQQGPGQDPQFLISFYEKMQSDKGSIPDRFSAQQFSDYHSELNMSSLELGDSALYFCASSVTGTSGNEQFFGPGTRLTVL.

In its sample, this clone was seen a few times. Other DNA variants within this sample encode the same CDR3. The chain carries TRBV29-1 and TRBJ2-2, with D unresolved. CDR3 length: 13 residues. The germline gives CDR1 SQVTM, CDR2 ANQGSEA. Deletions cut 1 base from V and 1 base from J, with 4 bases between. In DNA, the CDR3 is TGCAGCGTTGAAGGAGGGAACACCGGGGAGCTGTTTTTT. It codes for CSVEGGNTGELFF.

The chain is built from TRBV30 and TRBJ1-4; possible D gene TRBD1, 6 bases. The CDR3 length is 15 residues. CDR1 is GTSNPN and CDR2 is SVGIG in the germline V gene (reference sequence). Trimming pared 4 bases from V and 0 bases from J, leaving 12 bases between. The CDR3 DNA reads TGTGCCTGGAACCGACAGGACGCAACTAATGAAAAACTGTTTTTT. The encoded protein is CAWNRQDATNEKLFF.

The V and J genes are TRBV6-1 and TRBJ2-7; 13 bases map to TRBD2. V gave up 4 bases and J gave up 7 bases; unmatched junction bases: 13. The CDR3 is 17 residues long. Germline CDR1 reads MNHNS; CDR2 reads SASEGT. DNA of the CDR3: TGTGCCAGCAGTGCCCTGACCGGGACTAGCGGGACGCGGGAGCAGTACTTC. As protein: CASSALTGTSGTREQYF.